The sequence of this TCR beta chain was determined in a study of technical replicates of blood from several donors. Germline lookup yields CDR1 MDHEN and CDR2 SYDVKM. Trimming took 5 bases from V and 0 from J, leaving 5 bases between them. The CDR3 is made up of 12 amino acids. The method was immunoSEQ multiplex PCR; TCRdb's version includes in-frame clones alone and lacks a portion of them. The table lists about 90,000 clones, 80% to 95% of them singletons. The V gene is TRBV28, the J gene TRBJ2-7, with no clear D. The sequenced sample was T cells isolated from PBMCs. This receptor was taken from a human donor in good health. The chain's CDR3 is CASSRLSYEQYF. The CDR3 DNA reads as TGTGCCAGCAGTCGACTCTCCTACGAGCAGTACTTC. Variable domain in full (rest from reference TRBV28 and TRBJ2-7): DVKVTQSSRYLVKRTGEKVFLECVQDMDHENMFWYRQDPGLGLRLIYFSYDVKMKEKGDIPEGYSVSREKKERFSLILESASTNQTSMYLCASSRLSYEQYFGPGTRLTVT.